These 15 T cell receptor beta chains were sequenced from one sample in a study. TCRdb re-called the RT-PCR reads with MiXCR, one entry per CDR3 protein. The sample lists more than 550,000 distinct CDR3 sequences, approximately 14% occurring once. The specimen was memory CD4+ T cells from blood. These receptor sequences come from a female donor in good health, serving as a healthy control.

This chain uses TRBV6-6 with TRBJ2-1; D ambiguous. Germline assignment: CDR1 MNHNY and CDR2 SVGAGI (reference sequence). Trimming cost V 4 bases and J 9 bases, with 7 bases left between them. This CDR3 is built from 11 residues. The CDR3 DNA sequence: TGTGCCAGCAGTTTTAGCATTGAGCAGTTCTTC. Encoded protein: CASSFSIEQFF.

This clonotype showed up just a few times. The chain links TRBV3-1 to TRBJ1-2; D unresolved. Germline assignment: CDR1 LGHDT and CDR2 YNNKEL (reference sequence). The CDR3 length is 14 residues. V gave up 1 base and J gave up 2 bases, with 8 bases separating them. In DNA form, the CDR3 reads TGTGCCAGCAGCCAAGCTTCGGAGAACTATGGCTACACCTTC. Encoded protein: CASSQASENYGYTF.

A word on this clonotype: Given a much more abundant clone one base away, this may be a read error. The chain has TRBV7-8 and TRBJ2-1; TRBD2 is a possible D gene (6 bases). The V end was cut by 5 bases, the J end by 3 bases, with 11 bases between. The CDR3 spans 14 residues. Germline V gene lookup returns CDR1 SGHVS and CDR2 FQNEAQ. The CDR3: CASSETGLYNEQFF. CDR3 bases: TGTGCCAGCAGCGAGACGGGACTCTACAATGAGCAGTTCTTC.

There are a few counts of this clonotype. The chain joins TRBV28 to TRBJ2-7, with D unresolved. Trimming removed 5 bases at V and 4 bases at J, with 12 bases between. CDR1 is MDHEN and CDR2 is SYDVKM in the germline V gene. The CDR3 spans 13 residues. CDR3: CASSRASRYEQYF. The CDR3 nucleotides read TGTGCCAGCAGTAGGGCCTCCCGATACGAGCAGTACTTC.

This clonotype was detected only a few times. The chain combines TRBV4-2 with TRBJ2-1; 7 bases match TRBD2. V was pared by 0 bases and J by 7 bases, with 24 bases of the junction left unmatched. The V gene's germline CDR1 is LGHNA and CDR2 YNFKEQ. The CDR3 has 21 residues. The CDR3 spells CASSQEGLADLVGFVWNEQFF. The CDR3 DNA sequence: TGTGCCAGCAGCCAAGAGGGCCTAGCGGACCTCGTCGGGTTTGTGTGGAATGAGCAGTTCTTC.

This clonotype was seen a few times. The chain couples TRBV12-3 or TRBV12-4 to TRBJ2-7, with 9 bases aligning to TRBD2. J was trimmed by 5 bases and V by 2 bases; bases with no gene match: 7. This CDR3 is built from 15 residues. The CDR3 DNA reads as TGTGCCAGCAGTTTATCCTCTAGCGGGAACCACGAGCAGTACTTC. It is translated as CASSLSSSGNHEQYF.

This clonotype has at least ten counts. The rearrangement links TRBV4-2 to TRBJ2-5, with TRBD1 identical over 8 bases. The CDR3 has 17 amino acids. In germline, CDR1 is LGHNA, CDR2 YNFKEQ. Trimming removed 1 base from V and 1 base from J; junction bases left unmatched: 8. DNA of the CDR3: TGTGCCAGCAGCCAAGGCGGACAGGGCAGACGCCAAGAGACCCAGTACTTC. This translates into CASSQGGQGRRQETQYF.

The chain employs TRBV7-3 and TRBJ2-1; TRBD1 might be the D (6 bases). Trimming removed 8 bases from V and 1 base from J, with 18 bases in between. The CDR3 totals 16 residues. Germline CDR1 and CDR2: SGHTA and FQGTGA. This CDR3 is CASQNPGDPSYNEQFF. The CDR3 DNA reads TGTGCCAGCCAGAATCCAGGGGATCCTTCCTACAATGAGCAGTTCTTC.

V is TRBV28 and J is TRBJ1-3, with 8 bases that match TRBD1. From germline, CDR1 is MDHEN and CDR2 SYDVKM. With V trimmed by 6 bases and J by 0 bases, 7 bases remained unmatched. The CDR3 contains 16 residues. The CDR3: CASSKQGACSGNTIYF. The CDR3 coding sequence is TGTGCCAGCAGCAAGCAGGGGGCCTGCTCTGGAAACACCATATATTTT.

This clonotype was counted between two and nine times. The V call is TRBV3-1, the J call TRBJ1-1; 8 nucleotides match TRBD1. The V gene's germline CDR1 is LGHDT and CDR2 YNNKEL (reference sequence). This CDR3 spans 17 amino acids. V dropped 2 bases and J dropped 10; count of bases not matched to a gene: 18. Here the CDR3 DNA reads TGTGCCAGCAGCCAAAAAACCTGGACAGGGTTTGGCGCACCAGCTTTCTTT. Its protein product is CASSQKTWTGFGAPAFF.

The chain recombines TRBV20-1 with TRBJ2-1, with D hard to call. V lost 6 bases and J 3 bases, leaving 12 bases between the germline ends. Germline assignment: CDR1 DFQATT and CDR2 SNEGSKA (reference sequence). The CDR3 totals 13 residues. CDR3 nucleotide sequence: TGCAGTGCCCGGGCGTTAGACTACAATGAGCAGTTCTTC. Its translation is CSARALDYNEQFF.

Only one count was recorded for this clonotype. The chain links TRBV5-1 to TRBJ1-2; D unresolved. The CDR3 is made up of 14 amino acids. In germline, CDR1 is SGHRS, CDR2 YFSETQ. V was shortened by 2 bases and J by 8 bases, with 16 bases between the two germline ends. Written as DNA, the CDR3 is TGCGCCAGCAGCTTAGGAGGTCTGGAGATAGGCTACACCTTC. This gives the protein CASSLGGLEIGYTF.

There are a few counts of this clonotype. The DNA of the CDR3 is TGCGCCAGCAGCCCCGGACAGGGAGAAGGGCCCCAGCATTTT. Amino acids: CASSPGQGEGPQHF. The chain recombines TRBV5-1 with TRBJ1-5; TRBD1 matches 8 bases. After removal of 4 bases from V and 9 bases from J, the junction contained 9 bases not matched to a gene. CDR3 length: 14 residues. Germline V gene sequence: CDR1 SGHRS, CDR2 YFSETQ.

CDR3 bases: TGTGCCAGCAGTGAGAGCACAGGGGGACAAGCAACTAATGAAAAACTGTTTTTT. Amino acid sequence: CASSESTGGQATNEKLFF. V gene TRBV6-4 combines with J gene TRBJ1-4, with 8 bases fitting TRBD1. V was pared by 3 bases and J by 0 bases, with 9 bases of the junction left unmatched. The germline V gene has CDR1 MRHNA and CDR2 SNTAGT. The CDR3 spans 18 residues.

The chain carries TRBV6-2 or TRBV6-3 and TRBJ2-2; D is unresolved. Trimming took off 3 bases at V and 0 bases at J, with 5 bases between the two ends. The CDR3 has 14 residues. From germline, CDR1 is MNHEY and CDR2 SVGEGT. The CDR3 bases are TGTGCCAGCAGTTATAATGCGAACACCGGGGAGCTGTTTTTT. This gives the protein CASSYNANTGELFF.